The T cell receptor (beta chain) described here comes from a study of cytotoxic CD8 clonotypes in ibrutinib-treated CLL. Study overall: Responses: around 24 partial, 2 complete; after median approximately 70 months, about 14 stayed remitted, around twelve progressed.

Assay: immunoSEQ multiplex PCR; the TCRdb copy retains only in-frame clones and omits some. The table includes about 300,000 clones, 65% to 85% detected once. V gave up 3 bases and J gave up 7 bases; unmatched junction bases: 7. The CDR3 contains 15 residues. Looked up from germline, CDR1 is KGHSH and CDR2 is LQKENI. Points from the study as a whole: Treatment saw public clonotypes, which were uncommon, either contract or stay stable. Higher clonality was seen at ibrutinib response and a return toward baseline at progression. Patients had baseline clonality above age-matched healthy donors, and this clonality moved with circulating CD8+ T-cell counts.

In its sample, this clone was seen a few times. Its antigen remains unknown. The chain uses TRBV18 and TRBJ1-2, with TRBD1 matching over 11 bases. This receptor was obtained from a human donor with chronic lymphocytic leukemia. The source material was PBMCs, sampled at disease progression, from a patient treated with ibrutinib. This CDR3 reads CASSPLGQGESGYTF. In DNA form, the CDR3 reads TGTGCCAGCTCACCGTTGGGACAGGGGGAAAGTGGCTACACCTTC.